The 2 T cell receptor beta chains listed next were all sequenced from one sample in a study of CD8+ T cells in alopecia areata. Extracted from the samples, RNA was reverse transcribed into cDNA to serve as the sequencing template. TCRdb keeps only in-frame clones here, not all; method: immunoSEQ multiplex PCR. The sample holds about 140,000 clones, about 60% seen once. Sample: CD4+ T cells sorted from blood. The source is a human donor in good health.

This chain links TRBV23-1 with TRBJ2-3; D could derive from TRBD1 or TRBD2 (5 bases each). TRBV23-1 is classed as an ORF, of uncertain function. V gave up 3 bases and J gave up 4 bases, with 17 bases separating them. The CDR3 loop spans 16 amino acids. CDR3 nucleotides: TGCGCCAGCAGTCAGCCCGGGACCCTGAGGGCAGATACGCAGTATTTT. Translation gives CASSQPGTLRADTQYF.

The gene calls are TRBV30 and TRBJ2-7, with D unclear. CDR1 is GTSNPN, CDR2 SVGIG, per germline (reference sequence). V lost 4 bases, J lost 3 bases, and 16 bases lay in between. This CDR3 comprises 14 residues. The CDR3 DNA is TGTGCCTGGAAGGACGGCCTAGGAATCTACGAGCAGTACTTC. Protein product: CAWKDGLGIYEQYF.